This T cell receptor (beta chain) is from a study of Graves' ophthalmopathy and Graves' hyperthyroidism. Study-level points and caveats: Blood also contained most of the expanded thyroid clonotypes above 0.001 frequency. The model reached approximately 71% sensitivity and about 72% specificity for predicting ophthalmopathy progression.

TCR beta CDR3 amplification used RNA transcripts. A first-round RT-PCR used HTBI primers, followed by a second-round multiplex PCR. TCRdb fed the multiplex PCR reads into MiXCR, producing one record per CDR3 protein. The sample has about 480,000 distinct CDR3 sequences, around an eighth seen once. In this sample, this clonotype turned up many times. Its cognate antigen is unknown. V lost 6 bases, J lost 3 bases, and 5 bases stayed unmatched. The CDR3 loop spans 14 amino acids. Ophthalmopathy was moderately-to-severely active, CAS at least 3, NOSPECS at least 4, lasting under 3 months. PBMCs stemmed from roughly 9.4 ml of fresh peripheral blood.

V gene TRBV12-3 or TRBV12-4 combines with J gene TRBJ2-7; TRBD2 agrees at 10 bases. This clonotype was sampled from a woman aged 25 to 39 with Graves' ophthalmopathy. The sequenced material came from blood. CDR3 sequence: CASSRWTSGYEQYF. CDR3 nucleotide sequence: TGTGCCAGCAGCCGATGGACTAGCGGCTACGAGCAGTACTTC.